This TCR beta chain was captured by sequencing in a study of cytotoxic CD8 clonotypes in ibrutinib-treated CLL. For the study at large: Partial response occurred in roughly 25 patients and complete response in 2; at median around 5.5 years, about 14 remained remitted and about 12 progressed. Study-wide findings and caveats: Public clonotypes were seen rarely and were contracted or stable on treatment.

The CDR3 is 14 amino acids. J gave up 1 base and V 7 bases, and 4 bases lay outside the gene matches. Looked up from germline, CDR1 is LNHDA and CDR2 is SQIVND (reference sequence). Worth noting for this clone: The antigen is undetermined.

Target depth was 1 in 200,000 to 1 in 1 million T cells, about 10x per clonotype. Here immunoSEQ multiplex PCR was the method, and the copy in TCRdb shows in-frame clones only, minus some. There are 150,000 to 200,000 clones in the sample; 88% occur only once, and more than 2.5% lies in the top ten. This clonotype was obtained from a human donor with chronic lymphocytic leukemia. The chain joins TRBV19 to TRBJ1-1, with 9 bases lining up with TRBD1. The starting material was PBMCs, obtained at disease progression, from a patient treated with ibrutinib. The CDR3 loop is CASTPDRGNTEAFF. CDR3 bases: TGTGCCAGTACCCCGGACAGGGGGAACACTGAAGCTTTCTTT.